These T cell receptor beta chains were read from a single sample in a study of blood T cell repertoires in COVID-19. Profiled with immunoSEQ multiplex PCR; TCRdb holds only in-frame clones, not every one. The sample shows 60,000 or so clones, 75% to 90% of them seen only once. The sequenced sample consisted of peripheral blood. These TCRs come from a human donor in a cohort sampled during active COVID-19. Both conserved end residues are trimmed from each CDR3.

TRBJ2-7 12 TRBV7-2 ASRPSGASYEQY
TRBJ2-2 16 TRBV27 ASSFDSPGQGYFGELF
TRBJ2-7 14 TRBV7-9 ASSLGRSSGGHEQY
TRBJ2-3 12 TRBV29-1 SAHPGALTDTQY
TRBJ2-1 13 TRBV6-4 ASSEEAVPYNEQF
TRBJ2-1 13 TRBV11-3 ASSLEGGAPNEQF
TRBJ2-5 13 TRBV11-3 ASSLNGGRGETQY
TRBJ2-3 17 TRBV5-1 ASSLAGSGGAVRGDTQY
TRBJ2-1 9 TRBV19 ASSMGLEQF
TRBJ2-4 10 TRBV28 ATVHHPGIQY
TRBJ2-1 21 TRBV15 ATSGNRASGTSGGMSSYNEQF
TRBJ1-2 12 TRBV6-6 ASSTTGLNYGYT
TRBJ1-6 12 TRBV7-8 ASSLQGSNSPLH
TRBJ1-6 14 TRBV11-2 ASSLGSGVANSPLH
TRBJ1-2 13 TRBV3-1/TRBV3-2 ASSLKGTHSDGYT
TRBJ1-5 12 TRBV6-5 ASSYSRGNQPQH
TRBJ2-3 13 TRBV14 ASSQDRSVTDTQY
TRBJ1-5 13 TRBV30 AWSISTGVNQPQH
TRBJ1-2 14 TRBV5-1 ASSLAGQGIYYGYT
TRBJ1-5 11 TRBV6-5 ASISDSNQPQH
TRBJ2-1 11 TRBV7-8 ASSLLTRDAQF
TRBJ2-5 12 TRBV7-2 ASSIRSRQETQY
TRBJ2-5 12 TRBV19 ASNTGFGGETQY
TRBJ2-1 13 TRBV11-3 ASSKDRVSYNEQF
TRBJ2-2 17 TRBV5-4 ASSSALGVRRLNTGELF
TRBJ2-1 13 TRBV15 ATSPGVAGRDEQF
TRBJ1-1 12 TRBV18 ASSLTGGVAEAF
TRBJ2-2 13 TRBV6-6 ASSYFSGVTGELF
TRBJ2-3 13 TRBV5-4 ASSPARSGEDTQY
TRBJ1-2 14 TRBV9 ASSVARDRGLPGYT
TRBJ1-1 11 TRBV4-1 ASSLQGVTEAF
TRBJ2-7 12 TRBV7-6 ASSLEGQSYEQY
TRBJ2-5 14 TRBV18 ASSPRVGPLQETQY